The clone carrying this TCR beta chain came up once. The sample comes from a study of blood T cell repertoires in COVID-19. Assay used: immunoSEQ multiplex PCR; TCRdb lists only in-frame clones, some missing. The data hold 86,000 or so clones, with around nine tenths observed a single time. Germline assignment: CDR1 SGHAT and CDR2 FQNNGV. The CDR3 runs to 15 residues. V was clipped by 5 bases and J by 6 bases; unmatched bases: 3. This clonotype was obtained from a man aged 50-59 years with active or convalescent COVID-19. The gene calls are TRBV11-2 and TRBJ2-3; 15 bases are a match to TRBD2. The sequenced sample was peripheral blood. In DNA form, the CDR3 reads TGTGCCAGCAGCCACGGGACTAGCGGGGGGGATACGCAGTATTTT. Translated: CASSHGTSGGDTQYF.